The 17 T cell receptor beta chains presented below share a single source sample, sequenced in a study of blood T cell repertoires in COVID-19. Assay used: immunoSEQ multiplex PCR; TCRdb lists only in-frame clones, some missing. The sample shows fewer than 650,000 clones, about 89% of them seen only once. Input material: peripheral blood. The receptors were gathered from a woman between 50 and 59 years old with COVID-19, enrolled during active disease.

The chain joins TRBV7-2 to TRBJ1-1; a weak D match, TRBD1 (5 bases). V shed 3 bases and J shed 1 base, with 12 bases lying between them. Germline CDR1 is SGHTA and CDR2 is FQGNSA. The CDR3 is made up of 15 amino acids. The CDR3 here is CASSFRVVGNTEAFF. CDR3 coding DNA: TGTGCCAGCAGCTTCAGGGTGGTGGGGAACACTGAAGCTTTCTTT.

The chain joins TRBV3-1 (or the pseudogene TRBV3-2) to TRBJ1-1; D possibly corresponds to TRBD1 (5 bases). Germline loops: CDR1 LGHDT, CDR2 YNNKEL (reference sequence). There are 15 residues in the CDR3. Trimming removed 4 bases at V and 1 base at J, with 13 bases between. CDR3 protein: CASSRNRGGNTEAFF. Here the CDR3 DNA reads TGTGCCAGCAGCCGAAATAGGGGTGGGAACACTGAAGCTTTCTTT.

The CDR3 DNA reads TGTGCCAGCAGCTTAGATAGTTCGAGTCCCGGGGAGCTGTTTTTT. It encodes CASSLDSSSPGELFF. The gene calls are TRBV7-2 and TRBJ2-2; D unclear. The CDR3 loop spans 15 amino acids. Trimming took off 1 base at V and 6 bases at J, with 12 bases between the two ends. In germline, CDR1 is SGHTA, CDR2 FQGNSA.

A single count supports this clone. V gene TRBV28 combines with J gene TRBJ2-2; D may be TRBD1 (5 bases). CDR1 and CDR2 from the germline V gene are MDHEN and SYDVKM. V lost 5 bases and J lost 5, with 6 bases in between. CDR3 size: 12 residues. The CDR3 DNA is TGTGCCAGCAGTAGGGGAACCGGGGAGCTGTTTTTT. Protein sequence: CASSRGTGELFF. Using reference TRBV28 and TRBJ2-2 for the parts outside the CDR3, the full variable domain is DVKVTQSSRYLVKRTGEKVFLECVQDMDHENMFWYRQDPGLGLRLIYFSYDVKMKEKGDIPEGYSVSREKKERFSLILESASTNQTSMYLCASSRGTGELFFGEGSRLTVL.

The chain couples TRBV5-1 to TRBJ2-5, with 9 bases matching TRBD2. In germline, CDR1 is SGHRS, CDR2 YFSETQ. This CDR3 region has 16 residues. The V gene end was trimmed by 4 bases and the J gene end by 7 bases; junction bases not matched to a gene: 14. The CDR3 DNA is TGCGCCAGCAGCAATGCGGGGGGGGAGACCCTTCGGACCCAGTACTTC. Its translation is CASSNAGGETLRTQYF.

The chain links TRBV7-8 to TRBJ1-1; the D is unclear. The V gene's germline CDR1 is SGHVS and CDR2 FQNEAQ. The CDR3 has 13 residues. The V gene lost 3 bases and the J gene lost 1 base, with 6 bases spanning the gap. Here the CDR3 DNA reads TGTGCCAGCAGCTTCACAGAGAACACTGAAGCTTTCTTT. Amino acids: CASSFTENTEAFF.

The chain combines TRBV6-5 with TRBJ1-2; TRBD1 is a possible D gene (6 bases). The V gene's germline CDR1 is MNHEY and CDR2 SVGAGI. The CDR3 totals 15 residues. Trimming stripped 0 bases from V and 8 bases from J, with 16 bases between. The CDR3 DNA follows: TGTGCCAGCAGTTACTCGTTCAGCGCGACAGGCGGCTACACCTTC. Protein: CASSYSFSATGGYTF.

This chain uses TRBV30 with TRBJ2-7; 8 bases are shared with TRBD1. Germline V gene data show CDR1 as GTSNPN and CDR2 as SVGIG (reference sequence). The length of the CDR3 is 15 residues. V dropped 2 bases and J dropped 5; count of bases not matched to a gene: 11. Written as DNA, the CDR3 is TGTGCCTGGAGTCCTACTTTGGGACAGGACCACGAGCAGTACTTC. This translates into CAWSPTLGQDHEQYF.

This chain uses TRBV7-9 with TRBJ2-2; 8 bases map to TRBD2. In germline, CDR1 is SEHNR, CDR2 FQNEAQ (reference sequence). The V gene end was trimmed by 5 bases and the J gene end by 5 bases; junction bases not matched to a gene: 4. The CDR3 sequence is 14 residues long. CDR3 loop: CASSGRLATGELFF. DNA of the CDR3: TGTGCCAGCAGCGGACGACTAGCGACCGGGGAGCTGTTTTTT.

This chain links TRBV25-1 with TRBJ2-7; tentative D call: TRBD2 (5 bases). Germline V gene sequence: CDR1 MGHDK, CDR2 SYGVNS. V lost 1 base and J lost 3, with 16 bases in between. This CDR3 spans 16 amino acids. The CDR3 region is CASSELSGNRLYEQYF. CDR3 DNA: TGTGCCAGCAGTGAATTGTCGGGGAACAGACTCTACGAGCAGTACTTC.

The CDR3 spells CASSDWYSWNF. CDR3 in DNA: TGTGCCAGCAGCGATTGGTACAGCTGGAACTTC. The V call is TRBV21-1, the J call TRBJ2-7; the DNA was not used to check the table's D call, TRBD1. TRBV21-1 is tagged as a pseudogene. This CDR3 is built from 11 residues.

The gene calls are TRBV2 and TRBJ2-5, with D possibly TRBD2 on 5 matching bases. Germline CDR1 is SNHLY and CDR2 is FYNNEI. The CDR3 is 13 amino acids. V dropped 6 bases and J dropped 1 base, with 9 bases sitting between them. In nucleotides, the CDR3 is TGTGCCAGCAGGTCGCGGGTCCAAGAGACCCAGTACTTC. It is translated as CASRSRVQETQYF.

Details on this clone: Within the sample, other DNA sequences also encode this same CDR3. The chain couples TRBV18 to TRBJ1-2; 7 positions agree with TRBD1. This CDR3 has 13 amino acids. Germline CDR1 is KGHSH and CDR2 is LQKENI. V lost 2 bases to trimming and J lost 3 bases; unmatched junction nucleotides: 0. CDR3 amino acids: CASSPTGDYGYTF. The CDR3 DNA follows: TGTGCCAGCTCACCAACAGGGGACTATGGCTACACCTTC.

The chain uses TRBV7-3 and TRBJ2-7, with 8 nucleotides matching TRBD1. Germline V gene sequence: CDR1 SGHTA, CDR2 FQGTGA. This CDR3 spans 15 amino acids. The J segment lost 2 bases and the V segment lost 5 bases, leaving 8 bases of the junction unmatched. The CDR3 sequence is CASSPGTGGTYEQYF. The CDR3 DNA is TGTGCCAGCAGCCCCGGGACAGGAGGTACCTACGAGCAGTACTTC.

The V call is TRBV7-2, the J call TRBJ1-2; D remains ambiguous. The CDR3 length is 13 residues. V lost 3 bases, J lost 1 base, and 6 bases lay in between. Germline assignment: CDR1 SGHTA and CDR2 FQGNSA. CDR3 DNA: TGTGCCAGCAGCTTGAACAGTAACTATGGCTACACCTTC. This gives the protein CASSLNSNYGYTF.

This chain uses TRBV28 with TRBJ1-5, with a possible D match to TRBD1 (5 bases). This CDR3 has 13 amino acids. Per the germline V gene, CDR1 is MDHEN and CDR2 is SYDVKM. Trimming shortened V by 2 bases and J by 4 bases, and 6 bases separated the two germline ends. CDR3 nucleotide sequence: TGTGCCAGCAGTTTAGGGGCGAATCAGCCCCAGCATTTT. Residues: CASSLGANQPQHF.

The chain has TRBV2 and TRBJ2-1; D perhaps matches TRBD2 (6 bases). The V and J ends lost 7 bases and 4 bases respectively, with 11 bases between them. CDR1 and CDR2 (germline): SNHLY, FYNNEI. The CDR3 runs 13 residues. The chain's CDR3 is CASIWGRYNEQFF. In DNA, the CDR3 is TGTGCCAGCATCTGGGGGAGGTACAATGAGCAGTTCTTC.